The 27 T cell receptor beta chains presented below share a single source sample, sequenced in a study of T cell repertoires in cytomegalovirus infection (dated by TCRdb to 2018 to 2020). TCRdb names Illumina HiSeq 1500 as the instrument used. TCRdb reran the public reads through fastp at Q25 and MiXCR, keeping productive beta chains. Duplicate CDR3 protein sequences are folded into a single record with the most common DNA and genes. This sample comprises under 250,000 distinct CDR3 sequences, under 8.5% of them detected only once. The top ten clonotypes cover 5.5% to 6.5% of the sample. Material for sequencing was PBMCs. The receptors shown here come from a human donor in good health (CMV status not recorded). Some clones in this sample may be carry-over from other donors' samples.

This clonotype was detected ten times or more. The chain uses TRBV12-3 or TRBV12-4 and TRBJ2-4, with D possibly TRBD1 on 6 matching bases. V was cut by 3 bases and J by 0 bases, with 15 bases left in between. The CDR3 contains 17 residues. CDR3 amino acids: CASSFGGWGLAKNIQYF. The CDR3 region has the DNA TGTGCCAGCAGTTTTGGTGGGTGGGGGCTAGCCAAAAACATTCAGTACTTC.

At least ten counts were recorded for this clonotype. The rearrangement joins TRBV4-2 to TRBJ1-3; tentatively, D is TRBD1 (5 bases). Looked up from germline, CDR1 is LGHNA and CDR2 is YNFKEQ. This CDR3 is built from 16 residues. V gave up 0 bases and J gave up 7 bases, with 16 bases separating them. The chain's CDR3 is CASSQDLGGTRNTIYF. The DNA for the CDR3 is TGTGCCAGCAGCCAAGATCTCGGAGGGACTAGGAACACCATATATTTT.

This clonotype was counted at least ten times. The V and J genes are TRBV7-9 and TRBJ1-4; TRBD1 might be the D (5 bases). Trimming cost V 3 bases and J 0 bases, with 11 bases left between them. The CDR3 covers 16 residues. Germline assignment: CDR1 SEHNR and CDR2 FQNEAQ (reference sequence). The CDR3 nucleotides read TGTGCCAGCAGCTTCTGGATAGGGGCAACTAATGAAAAACTGTTTTTT. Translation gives CASSFWIGATNEKLFF.

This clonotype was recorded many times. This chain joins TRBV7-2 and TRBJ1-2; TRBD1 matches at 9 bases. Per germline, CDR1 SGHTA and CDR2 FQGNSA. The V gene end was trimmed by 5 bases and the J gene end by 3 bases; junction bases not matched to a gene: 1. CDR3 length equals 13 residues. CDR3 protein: CASSDRGDYGYTF. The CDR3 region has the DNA TGTGCCAGCAGCGACAGGGGGGACTATGGCTACACCTTC.

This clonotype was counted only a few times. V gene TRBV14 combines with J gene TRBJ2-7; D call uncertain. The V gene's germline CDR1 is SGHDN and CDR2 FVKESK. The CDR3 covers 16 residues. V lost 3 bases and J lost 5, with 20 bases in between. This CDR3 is CASSHVAFLGSDEQYF. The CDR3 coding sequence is TGTGCCAGCAGCCATGTCGCGTTTTTAGGGTCGGACGAGCAGTACTTC.

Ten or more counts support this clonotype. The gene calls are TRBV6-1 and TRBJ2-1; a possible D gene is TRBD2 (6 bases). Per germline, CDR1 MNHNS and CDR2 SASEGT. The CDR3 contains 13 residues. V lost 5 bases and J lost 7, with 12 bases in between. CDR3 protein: CASSPLARNEQFF. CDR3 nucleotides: TGTGCCAGCAGTCCTCTAGCGCGGAATGAGCAGTTCTTC.

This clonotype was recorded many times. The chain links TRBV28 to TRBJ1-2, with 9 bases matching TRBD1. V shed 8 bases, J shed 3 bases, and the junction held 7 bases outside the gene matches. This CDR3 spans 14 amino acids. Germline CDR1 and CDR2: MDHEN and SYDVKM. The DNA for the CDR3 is TGTGCCAGCGTCGCGACAGGGGGGTACTATGGCTACACCTTC. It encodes CASVATGGYYGYTF.

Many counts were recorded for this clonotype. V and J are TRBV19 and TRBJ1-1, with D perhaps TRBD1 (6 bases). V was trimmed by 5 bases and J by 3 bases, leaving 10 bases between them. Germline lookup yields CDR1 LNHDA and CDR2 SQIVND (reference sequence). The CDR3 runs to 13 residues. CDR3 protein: CASSWTDYTEAFF. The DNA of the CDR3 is TGTGCCAGTAGTTGGACAGACTACACTGAAGCTTTCTTT.

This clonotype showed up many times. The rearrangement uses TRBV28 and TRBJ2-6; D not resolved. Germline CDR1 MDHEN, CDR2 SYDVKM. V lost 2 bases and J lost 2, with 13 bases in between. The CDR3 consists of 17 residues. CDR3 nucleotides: TGTGCCAGCAGTTTACGGAAAGGAAAAACTGGGGCCAACGTCCTGACTTTC. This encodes CASSLRKGKTGANVLTF.

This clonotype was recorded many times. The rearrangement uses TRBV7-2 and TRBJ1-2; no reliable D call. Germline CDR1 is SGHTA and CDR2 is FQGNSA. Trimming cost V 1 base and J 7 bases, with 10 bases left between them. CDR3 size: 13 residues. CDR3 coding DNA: TGTGCCAGCAGCTTAGATAGGGCCACTGGCTACACCTTC. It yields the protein CASSLDRATGYTF.

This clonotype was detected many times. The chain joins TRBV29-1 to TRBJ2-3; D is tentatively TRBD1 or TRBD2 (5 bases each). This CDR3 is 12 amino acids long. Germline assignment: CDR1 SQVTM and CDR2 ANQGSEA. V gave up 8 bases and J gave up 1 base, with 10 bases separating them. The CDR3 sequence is CSSGDGTDTQYF. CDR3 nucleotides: TGCAGCTCTGGGGACGGCACAGATACGCAGTATTTT.

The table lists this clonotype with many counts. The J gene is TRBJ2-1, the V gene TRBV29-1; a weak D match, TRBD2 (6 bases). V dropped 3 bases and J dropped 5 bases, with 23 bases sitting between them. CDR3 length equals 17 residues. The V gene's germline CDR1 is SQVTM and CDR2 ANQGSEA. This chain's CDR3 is CSVDPGLGGPKNNEQFF. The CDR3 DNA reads TGCAGCGTTGATCCGGGACTCGGAGGACCGAAGAACAATGAGCAGTTCTTC.

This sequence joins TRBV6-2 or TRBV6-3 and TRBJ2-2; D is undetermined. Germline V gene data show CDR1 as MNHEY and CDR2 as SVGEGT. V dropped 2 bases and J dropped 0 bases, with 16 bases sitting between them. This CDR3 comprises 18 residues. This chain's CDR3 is CASSYGRRTFANTGELFF. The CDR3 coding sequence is TGTGCCAGCAGTTACGGCCGCAGGACCTTCGCGAACACCGGGGAGCTGTTTTTT.

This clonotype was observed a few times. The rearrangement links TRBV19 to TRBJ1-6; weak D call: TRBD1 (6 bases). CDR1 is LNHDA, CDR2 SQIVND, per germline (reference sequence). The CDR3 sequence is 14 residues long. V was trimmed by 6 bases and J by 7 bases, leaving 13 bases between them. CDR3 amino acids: CASSQAGDNSPLHF. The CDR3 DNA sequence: TGTGCCAGTAGCCAGGCAGGGGACAATTCACCCCTCCACTTT.

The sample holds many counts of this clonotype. The CDR3 DNA sequence: TGTGCCAGCAGTTTGTGGGCGTCCAGGGCGAACACCATATATTTT. Residues: CASSLWASRANTIYF. The chain couples TRBV12-3 or TRBV12-4 to TRBJ1-3; possibly TRBD1 for D (5 bases). Trimming removed 3 bases at V and 7 bases at J, with 16 bases between. The CDR3 sequence is 15 residues long.

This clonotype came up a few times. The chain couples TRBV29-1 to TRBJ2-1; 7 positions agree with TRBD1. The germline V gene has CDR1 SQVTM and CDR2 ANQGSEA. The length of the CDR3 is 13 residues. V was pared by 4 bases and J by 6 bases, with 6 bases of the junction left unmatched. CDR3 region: CSVGTGQGNEQFF. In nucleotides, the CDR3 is TGCAGCGTTGGGACAGGTCAGGGCAATGAGCAGTTCTTC.

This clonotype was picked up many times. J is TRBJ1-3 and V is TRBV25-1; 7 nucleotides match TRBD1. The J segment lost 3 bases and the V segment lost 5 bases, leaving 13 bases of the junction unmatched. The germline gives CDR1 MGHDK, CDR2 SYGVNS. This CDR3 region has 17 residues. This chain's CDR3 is CASSSNYRGLNGNTIYF. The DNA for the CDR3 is TGTGCCAGCAGTTCGAACTACAGGGGATTGAATGGAAACACCATATATTTT.

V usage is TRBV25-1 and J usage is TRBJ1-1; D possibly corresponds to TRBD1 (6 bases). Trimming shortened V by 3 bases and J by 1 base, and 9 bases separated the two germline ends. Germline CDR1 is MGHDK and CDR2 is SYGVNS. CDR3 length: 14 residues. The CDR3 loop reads CASSEDSRNTEAFF. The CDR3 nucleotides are TGTGCCAGCAGTGAGGACAGTCGGAACACTGAAGCTTTCTTT.

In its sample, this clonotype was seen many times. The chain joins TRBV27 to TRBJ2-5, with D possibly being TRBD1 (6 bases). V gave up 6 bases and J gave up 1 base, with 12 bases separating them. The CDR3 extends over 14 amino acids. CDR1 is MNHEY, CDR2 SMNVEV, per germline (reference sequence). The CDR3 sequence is CASSATGFQETQYF. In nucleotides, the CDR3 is TGTGCCAGCAGCGCTACAGGGTTCCAAGAGACCCAGTACTTC.

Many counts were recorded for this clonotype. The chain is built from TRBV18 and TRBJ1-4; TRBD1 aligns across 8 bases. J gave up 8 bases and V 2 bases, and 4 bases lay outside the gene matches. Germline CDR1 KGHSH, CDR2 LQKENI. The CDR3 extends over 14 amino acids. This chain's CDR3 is CASSPSDRDEKLFF. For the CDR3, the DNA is TGTGCCAGCTCACCATCGGACAGGGACGAAAAACTGTTTTTT. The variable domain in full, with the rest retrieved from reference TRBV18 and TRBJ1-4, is NAGVMQNPRHLVRRRGQEARLRCSPMKGHSHVYWYRQLPEEGLKFMVYLQKENIIDESGMPKERFSAEFPKEGPSILRIQQVVRGDSAAYFCASSPSDRDEKLFFGSGTQLSVL.

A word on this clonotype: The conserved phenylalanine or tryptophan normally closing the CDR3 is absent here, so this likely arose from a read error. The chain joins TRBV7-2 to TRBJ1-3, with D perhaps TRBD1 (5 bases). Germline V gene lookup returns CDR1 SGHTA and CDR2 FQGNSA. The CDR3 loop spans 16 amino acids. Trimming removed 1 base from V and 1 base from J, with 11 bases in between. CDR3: CASSLGREASGNTIYL. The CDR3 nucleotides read TGTGCCAGCAGCTTAGGCAGGGAGGCTTCTGGAAACACCATATATTTA.

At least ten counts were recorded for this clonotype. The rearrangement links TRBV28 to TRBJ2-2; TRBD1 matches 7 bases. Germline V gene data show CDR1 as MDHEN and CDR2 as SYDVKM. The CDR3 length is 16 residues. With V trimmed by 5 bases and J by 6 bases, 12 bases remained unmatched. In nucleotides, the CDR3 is TGTGCCAGCAGTGTATTCAGGGGGTCGCGCGCCGGGGAGCTGTTTTTT. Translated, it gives CASSVFRGSRAGELFF.

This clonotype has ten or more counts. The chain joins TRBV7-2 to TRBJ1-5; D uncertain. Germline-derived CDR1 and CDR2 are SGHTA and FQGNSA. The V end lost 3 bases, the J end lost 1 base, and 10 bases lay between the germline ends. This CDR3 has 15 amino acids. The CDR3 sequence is CASSFVGLSNQPQHF. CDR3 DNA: TGTGCCAGCAGCTTTGTCGGGTTGAGCAATCAGCCCCAGCATTTT.

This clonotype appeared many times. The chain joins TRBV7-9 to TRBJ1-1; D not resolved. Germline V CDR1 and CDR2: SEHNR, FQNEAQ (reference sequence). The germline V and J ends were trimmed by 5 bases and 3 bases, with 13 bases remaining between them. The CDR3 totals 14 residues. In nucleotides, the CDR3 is TGTGCCAGCAGCCGAATCGGGGAGGACACTGAAGCTTTCTTT. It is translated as CASSRIGEDTEAFF.

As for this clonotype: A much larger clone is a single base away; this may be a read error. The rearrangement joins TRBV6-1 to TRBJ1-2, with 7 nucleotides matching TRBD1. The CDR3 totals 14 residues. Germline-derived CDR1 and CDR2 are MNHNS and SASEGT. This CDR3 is CARSEGLDRAGYTF. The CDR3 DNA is TGTGCCAGAAGTGAAGGGCTCGACAGGGCTGGCTACACCTTC.

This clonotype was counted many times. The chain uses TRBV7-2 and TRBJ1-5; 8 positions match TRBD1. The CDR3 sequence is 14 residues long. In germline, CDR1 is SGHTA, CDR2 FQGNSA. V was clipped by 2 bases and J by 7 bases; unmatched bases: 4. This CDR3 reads CASSLRQGNQPQHF. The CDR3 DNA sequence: TGTGCCAGCAGCTTAAGACAGGGGAACCAGCCCCAGCATTTT.

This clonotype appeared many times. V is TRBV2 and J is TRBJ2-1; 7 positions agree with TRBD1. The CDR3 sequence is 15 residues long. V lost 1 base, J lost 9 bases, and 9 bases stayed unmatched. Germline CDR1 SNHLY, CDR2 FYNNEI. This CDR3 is CASSEVGPAGGEQFF. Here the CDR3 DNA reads TGTGCCAGCAGTGAAGTTGGGCCAGCAGGGGGTGAGCAGTTCTTC.